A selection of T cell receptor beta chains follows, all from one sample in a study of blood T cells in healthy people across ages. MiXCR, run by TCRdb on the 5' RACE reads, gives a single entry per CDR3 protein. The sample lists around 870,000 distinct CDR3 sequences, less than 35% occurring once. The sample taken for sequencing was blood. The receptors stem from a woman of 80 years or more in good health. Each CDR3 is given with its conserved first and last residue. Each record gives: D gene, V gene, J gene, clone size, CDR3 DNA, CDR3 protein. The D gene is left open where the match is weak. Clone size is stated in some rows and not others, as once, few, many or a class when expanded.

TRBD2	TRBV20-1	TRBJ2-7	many	TGCAGTGCTCCAAGGAGCGGGGGGCCCTACGAGCAGTACTTC	CSAPRSGGPYEQYF
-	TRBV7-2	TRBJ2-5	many	TGTGCCAGCAGCTCATATGGGGGTCGCGGTCGAGAGACCCAGTACTTC	CASSSYGGRGRETQYF
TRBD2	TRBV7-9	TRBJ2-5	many	TGTGCCAGCACCGAACTAGCGGGGCCTCAAGAGACCCAGTACTTC	CASTELAGPQETQYF
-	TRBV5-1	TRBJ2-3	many	TGCGCCAGCAGCTTAGTAGAGGATACGCAGTATTTT	CASSLVEDTQYF
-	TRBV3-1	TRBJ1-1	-	TGTGCCAGCAGCCAAGATATCCAGGGGGAAGCTTTCTTT	CASSQDIQGEAFF
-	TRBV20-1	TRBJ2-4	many	TGCAGTGCTAGAGATTTGGGCCAGGGGGGAAACATTCAGTACTTC	CSARDLGQGGNIQYF
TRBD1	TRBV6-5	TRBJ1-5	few	TGTGCCAGCAGTTACGACAGGGGGCCGCATCAGCCCCAGCATTTT	CASSYDRGPHQPQHF
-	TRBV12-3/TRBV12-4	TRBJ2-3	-	TGTGCCAGCCGCCTTGGGGTGAGTGCAGATGCGGAGTATTTT	CASRLGVSADAEYF
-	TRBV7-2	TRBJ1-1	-	TGTGCCAGCAGCTGGAAAAAAAATGAAGCTTTCTTT	CASSWKKNEAFF
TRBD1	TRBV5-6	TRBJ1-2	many	TGTGCCAGCAGCCACACAGGGGGCTTTGGCTACACCTTC	CASSHTGGFGYTF
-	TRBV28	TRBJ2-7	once	TGTGCCGGCACTGCAGCTGGGGGCCCCTACGAGCAGTACTTC	CAGTAAGGPYEQYF
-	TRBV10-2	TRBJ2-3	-	TGCGCCAGCAGTCCAGCGGGCGCCCTCGATACGCAGTATTTT	CASSPAGALDTQYF
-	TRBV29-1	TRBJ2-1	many	TGCAGCGTTGAAGGGCGTCGTCGCGTTTTGTACAATGAGCAGTTCTTC	CSVEGRRRVLYNEQFF
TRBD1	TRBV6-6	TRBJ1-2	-	TGTGCCAGCAGTCCCTGGACAGGGGAAGCCTACACCTTC	CASSPWTGEAYTF
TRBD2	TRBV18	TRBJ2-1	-	TGTGCCAGCTCGCCTCTCTTAGCGGGGGCCTACAATGAGCAGTTCTTC	CASSPLLAGAYNEQFF
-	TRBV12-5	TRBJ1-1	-	TGTGCTAGTGGTTTAAGTGGACACACTGAAGCTTTCTTT	CASGLSGHTEAFF
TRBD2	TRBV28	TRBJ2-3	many	TGTGCCAGCAGTCTCCCGGGACTAGCGGCGATCACAGATACGCAGTATTTT	CASSLPGLAAITDTQYF
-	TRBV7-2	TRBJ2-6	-	TGTGCCAGCAGCTTAAGGGCAGGTTCGGGGACTGGGGCCAACGTCCTGACTTTC	CASSLRAGSGTGANVLTF
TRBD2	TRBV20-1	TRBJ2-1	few	TGCAGTGCCCTGACTAGCGGGAGGGCCGATGAGCAGTTCTTC	CSALTSGRADEQFF
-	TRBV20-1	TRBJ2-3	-	TGCAGTGCTAGAGATGAGGCAGGCAGAAGCCCCACAGATACGCAGTATTTT	CSARDEAGRSPTDTQYF
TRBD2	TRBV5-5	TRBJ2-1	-	TGTGCCAGCAGCTTGGCCCGCGTAGAGACTAGCGGGGATTTTTACAATGAGCAGTTCTTC	CASSLARVETSGDFYNEQFF
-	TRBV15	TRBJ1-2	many	TGTGCCACCAGCAGTAACCAATACATCAGACTTAACTATGGCTACACCTTC	CATSSNQYIRLNYGYTF
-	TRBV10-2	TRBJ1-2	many	TGCGCCAGCAGTGAGGGGGGAAGCTACACCTTC	CASSEGGSYTF
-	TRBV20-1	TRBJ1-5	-	TGCAGTGCTCATACAGGGTATTGGGATCAGCCCCAGCATTTT	CSAHTGYWDQPQHF
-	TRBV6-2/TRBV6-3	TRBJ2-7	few	TGTGCCAGCAGTTCCCCGTCGAGCCCCTCGCAGCAGTACTTC	CASSSPSSPSQQYF
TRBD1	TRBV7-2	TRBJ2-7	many	TGTGCCAGCAGCAACCGGGACAGGGGGTATGTTGCGGTCGAGCAGTACTTC	CASSNRDRGYVAVEQYF
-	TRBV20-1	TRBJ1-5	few	TGCAGTGCTAACTCGTGGCGGCGCAATCAGCCCCAGCATTTT	CSANSWRRNQPQHF
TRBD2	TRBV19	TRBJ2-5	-	TGTGCCAGTAGCACAGCGGGGGCGCCGATAGAGACCCAGTACTTC	CASSTAGAPIETQYF
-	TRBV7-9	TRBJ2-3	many	TGTGCCAGCAGCCCAGGAGGGTTAAGGACAGATACGCAGTATTTT	CASSPGGLRTDTQYF
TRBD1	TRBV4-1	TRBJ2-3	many	TGCGCCAGCAGCCAGACCCCAACGGACAGGGGGACGTTAGATACGCAGTATTTT	CASSQTPTDRGTLDTQYF
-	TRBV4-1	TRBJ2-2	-	TGCGCCAGCAGCCATGGCCGGGCGAACACCGGGGAGCTGTTTTTT	CASSHGRANTGELFF
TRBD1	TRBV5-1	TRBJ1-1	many	TGCGCCAGCAGCATTGGGGGACAGGCGGGAACTGAAGCTTTCTTT	CASSIGGQAGTEAFF
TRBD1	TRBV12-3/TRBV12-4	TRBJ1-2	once	TGTGCCAGCAACTCAGGGACAGGCTATGGCTACACCTTC	CASNSGTGYGYTF
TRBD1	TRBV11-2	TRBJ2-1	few	TGTGCCAGCAGCCACACCGGGACAGGGGCCAATGAGCAGTTCTTC	CASSHTGTGANEQFF
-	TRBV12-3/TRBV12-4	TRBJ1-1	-	TGTGCCAGCAGTTTCTACCGGGCGGCTGAAGCTTTCTTT	CASSFYRAAEAFF
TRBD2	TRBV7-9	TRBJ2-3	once	TGTGCCAGCACACCCGGGACTAGCGGGGCGCCAAGCACAGATACGCAGTATTTT	CASTPGTSGAPSTDTQYF
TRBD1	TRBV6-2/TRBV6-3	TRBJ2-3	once	TGTGCCAGCCACCGGACAGGGAGCACTGATATGCAGTATTTT	CASHRTGSTDMQYF
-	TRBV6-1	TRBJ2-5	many	TGTGCCAGCATCAGAATAGGGGAAGGAGAGACCCAGTACTTC	CASIRIGEGETQYF
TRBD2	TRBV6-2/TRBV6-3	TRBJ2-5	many	TGTGCCACCCAACTAGCGGGGGGACAAGAGACCCAGTACTTC	CATQLAGGQETQYF
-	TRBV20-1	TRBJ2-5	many	TGCAGTGCTAGAAGGAACGGGGGCCAAGAGACCCAGTACTTC	CSARRNGGQETQYF
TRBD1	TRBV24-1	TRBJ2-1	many	TGTGCCACCAGTGATTACCGGACAGGGGCTATTGGGGAGCAGTTCTTC	CATSDYRTGAIGEQFF
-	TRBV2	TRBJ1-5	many	TGTGCCAGCAGTACGGGTTATAGCAATCAGCCCCAGCATTTT	CASSTGYSNQPQHF
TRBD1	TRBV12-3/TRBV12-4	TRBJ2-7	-	TGTGCCAGCAGTTTAGGGTGGGACAGGGGGCGCAGGGCCTACGAGCAGTACTTC	CASSLGWDRGRRAYEQYF
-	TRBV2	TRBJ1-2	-	TGTGCCAGCAACCCGGGACACGGGGGATACTATGGCTACACCTTC	CASNPGHGGYYGYTF
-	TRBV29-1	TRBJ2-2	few	TGCAGCGTTATCACAGGGGGGGTCCCCGGGGAGCTGTTTTTT	CSVITGGVPGELFF
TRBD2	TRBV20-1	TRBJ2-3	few	TGCAGTGCTAGGTCTTGGCGGGGGGGCGGGGCAGATACGCAGTATTTT	CSARSWRGGGADTQYF
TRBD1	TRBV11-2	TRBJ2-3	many	TGTGCCAGCAGCTTGTCGGACAGGGGATTGACAGATACGCAGTATTTT	CASSLSDRGLTDTQYF
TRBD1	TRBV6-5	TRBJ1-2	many	TGTGCCAGCAGTTACTTGGCAGGGGGTGGCTATGGCTACACCTTC	CASSYLAGGGYGYTF
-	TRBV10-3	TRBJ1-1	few	TGTGCCATCAGTGAGTCGCCCTCCCAGAAAGGAGCTTTCTTT	CAISESPSQKGAFF
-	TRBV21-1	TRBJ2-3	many	TGTGCCAGCAGCGCTCCGGGACAGGGATTTTCCGATACGCAGTATTTT	CASSAPGQGFSDTQYF